The 8 T cell receptor beta chains below come from one sample, sequenced in a study of beta chain features in type 1 diabetes. Regarding the study as a whole: A moderate, significant TCRB CDR3 shortening appeared in type 1 diabetes across four CD4+ subsets.

Antigen specificity for these receptors is unknown. Investigators reverse transcribed all isolated RNA, so they sequenced expressed TCRB transcripts. Profiling relied on immunoSEQ multiplex PCR, and the TCRdb table lists in-frame clones only, not all of them. Among approximately 15,000 clones listed, 60% to 80% were seen once. What was sequenced was stem cell memory CD4+ T cells from blood. These receptors all stem from a woman younger than 30 with type 1 diabetes.

This clone was detected a few times. This chain links TRBV6-6 with TRBJ2-1; tentatively, D is TRBD1 (6 bases). Germline V gene sequence: CDR1 MNHNY, CDR2 SVGAGI (reference sequence). The CDR3 runs to 15 residues. V gave up 4 bases and J gave up 8 bases, with 18 bases separating them. CDR3 nucleotide sequence: TGTGCCAGCAGTTCCCACAGGGAAGGTGTCGATGAGCAGTTCTTC. Its protein is CASSSHREGVDEQFF.

This clone was observed a single time. This chain links TRBV5-1 with TRBJ2-5, with TRBD2 as a possible D gene (5 bases). Germline V gives CDR1 SGHRS, CDR2 YFSETQ. This CDR3 contains 14 residues. V lost 0 bases and J lost 1, with 7 bases in between. CDR3 nucleotide sequence: TGCGCCAGCAGCTTGGGAGGGTTCCAAGAGACCCAGTACTTC. Translated, it gives CASSLGGFQETQYF.

The chain is built from TRBV6-1 and TRBJ2-5; TRBD2 aligns across 8 bases. Germline trimming cut 6 bases from V and 2 bases from J; bases unmatched to any gene: 8. Germline loops: CDR1 MNHNS, CDR2 SASEGT. There are 15 residues in the CDR3. CDR3 sequence reads: CASSETLAGQETQYF. CDR3 DNA: TGTGCCAGCAGCGAAACCTTAGCGGGGCAAGAGACCCAGTACTTC.

The CDR3 protein is CAIGLTNEQFF. The CDR3 DNA follows: TGTGCCATCGGACTAACCAATGAGCAGTTCTTC. J is TRBJ2-1 and V is TRBV7-9; tentative D call: TRBD2 (6 bases). This CDR3 has 11 amino acids. Germline CDR1 reads SEHNR; CDR2 reads FQNEAQ (reference sequence). Trimming shortened V by 10 bases and J by 6 bases, and 10 bases separated the two germline ends.

This clone appeared a single time. The V and J genes are TRBV5-1 and TRBJ2-3, with TRBD2 matching over 12 bases. The CDR3 has 15 amino acids. J lost 6 bases, V lost 1 base, and 3 bases had no gene match. Per germline, CDR1 SGHRS and CDR2 YFSETQ. The CDR3 loop is CASSLMTSGSDTQYF. For the CDR3, the DNA is TGCGCCAGCAGCTTGATGACTAGCGGGAGTGATACGCAGTATTTT.

V usage is TRBV28 and J usage is TRBJ2-3; TRBD1 is a possible D gene (7 bases). Germline V gives CDR1 MDHEN, CDR2 SYDVKM. The V gene lost 4 bases and the J gene lost 8 bases, with 19 bases spanning the gap. CDR3 length: 15 amino acids. In DNA, the CDR3 is TGTGCCAGCAGTTCACAGGGGTCGAGGGGAGGTACGCAGTATTTT. Amino acids: CASSSQGSRGGTQYF. Full variable domain (rest looked up from reference TRBV28 and TRBJ2-3): DVKVTQSSRYLVKRTGEKVFLECVQDMDHENMFWYRQDPGLGLRLIYFSYDVKMKEKGDIPEGYSVSREKKERFSLILESASTNQTSMYLCASSSQGSRGGTQYFGPGTRLTVL.

The V and J genes are TRBV28 and TRBJ2-5; tentatively, D is TRBD2 (5 bases). The V gene lost 4 bases and the J gene lost 5 bases, with 14 bases spanning the gap. CDR1 and CDR2 (germline): MDHEN, SYDVKM. CDR3 length: 14 amino acids. The CDR3 region is CASSSLEGVETQYF. Here the CDR3 DNA reads TGTGCCAGCAGTTCCCTAGAGGGAGTGGAGACCCAGTACTTC.

The genes are TRBV5-1 and TRBJ2-5, with D possibly TRBD1 on 5 matching bases. Trimming removed 5 bases from V and 1 base from J, with 15 bases in between. The germline CDR1 and CDR2 sequences are SGHRS and YFSETQ. The CDR3 has 15 amino acids. CDR3 loop: CASSASQGIQETQYF. The CDR3 coding sequence is TGCGCCAGCAGTGCATCCCAGGGCATCCAAGAGACCCAGTACTTC. The entire variable domain, with the rest obtained from reference TRBV5-1 and TRBJ2-5, is as follows: KAGVTQTPRYLIKTRGQQVTLSCSPISGHRSVSWYQQTPGQGLQFLFEYFSETQRNKGNFPGRFSGRQFSNSRSEMNVSTLELGDSALYLCASSASQGIQETQYFGPGTRLLVL.